This TCR beta chain came from a study of T cells in localized non-small cell lung cancer. Study-wide points: In adjacent lung appeared a median around 54 of the top 100 tumor clones. Adjacent uninvolved lung had the highest clonality, suggesting focused antigen responses.

Produced via immunoSEQ multiplex PCR; TCRdb's table is partial and in-frame only. The sample holds 10,000 to 13,000 clones; just under 50% are singletons and the top ten take more than 4%. Worth noting for this clone: Its antigen remains unidentified.

With 8 bases removed from V and 0 bases from J, the gap between germline ends came to 7 bases. The CDR3 extends over 12 amino acids. Per germline, CDR1 WSHSY and CDR2 SAAADI. Sequenced material: lymph node tissue, taken before any cancer treatment. The clonotype was recovered from a woman between 35 and 70 years old with stage II squamous cell lung carcinoma. This rearrangement joins TRBV10-2 to TRBJ1-1; a possible D gene is TRBD1 (5 bases). The CDR3 protein is CASRGMNTEAFF. Here the CDR3 DNA reads TGCGCCAGCCGGGGGATGAACACTGAAGCTTTCTTT.